What follows are 24 T cell receptor beta chains derived from one specimen sequenced in a study of T cell responses to AZD1222 COVID-19 vaccine. Here immunoSEQ multiplex PCR was the method, and the copy in TCRdb shows in-frame clones only, minus some. In the table there are roughly 110,000 clones, about 89% of which are singletons. Sequenced material: peripheral blood, taken on day 0 of AZD1222 vaccination. The receptors originated from an adult in good health.

The chain is built from TRBV19 and TRBJ1-1; TRBD1 matches at 8 bases. The CDR3 runs 15 residues. V shed 9 bases and J 1 base; nucleotides not matched to a gene: 10. CDR1 and CDR2 (germline): LNHDA, SQIVND (reference sequence). The CDR3 DNA reads TGTGCCAGCAATAACCTACAGGGGGGGAACACTGAAGCTTTCTTT. It is translated as CASNNLQGGNTEAFF.

This sequence joins TRBV19 and TRBJ2-7, with 10 bases identical to TRBD1. Germline CDR1 LNHDA, CDR2 SQIVND (reference sequence). CDR3 length equals 13 residues. V shed 10 bases and J 5 bases; nucleotides not matched to a gene: 8. CDR3 coding DNA: TGTGCCACTAACCCGACAGGGGGCAACGAGCAGTACTTC. Translating it yields CATNPTGGNEQYF.

This chain links TRBV7-8 with TRBJ1-2; 7 bases agree with TRBD1. This CDR3 contains 13 residues. J was trimmed by 5 bases and V by 5 bases; bases with no gene match: 5. Germline CDR1 reads SGHVS; CDR2 reads FQNEAQ. CDR3 bases: TGTGCCAGCAGCCCCGACAGGGATTATGGCTACACCTTC. This gives the protein CASSPDRDYGYTF.

The CDR3 spells CASSLEQGTEAFF. CDR3 nucleotides: TGTGCCAGCAGCTTGGAACAGGGGACTGAAGCTTTCTTT. This sequence joins TRBV7-2 and TRBJ1-1; 7 bases line up with TRBD1. V lost 3 bases and J lost 5; bases outside the gene matches: 3. The V gene's germline CDR1 is SGHTA and CDR2 FQGNSA. CDR3 length: 13 amino acids.

The chain recombines TRBV5-4 with TRBJ2-1; TRBD2 aligns across 14 bases. CDR3 size: 16 residues. The V and J ends lost 4 bases and 4 bases, in that order; junction bases with no gene match: 4. CDR1 and CDR2 (germline): SGHNT, YYREEE (reference sequence). In nucleotides, the CDR3 is TGTGCCAGCAGCCTGGGACTAGCGGGAGCTTACAATGAGCAGTTCTTC. This codes for CASSLGLAGAYNEQFF.

The chain carries TRBV2 and TRBJ2-7; D may correspond to TRBD1 or TRBD2 (7 bases each). Germline V CDR1 and CDR2: SNHLY, FYNNEI. The CDR3 has 13 amino acids. V was cut by 8 bases and J by 3 bases, with 14 bases left in between. CDR3 DNA: TGTGCCAGCGGGGGGGACAGAGACTACGAGCAGTACTTC. Protein: CASGGDRDYEQYF.

The V and J genes are TRBV28 and TRBJ2-3; D is ambiguous. V dropped 2 bases and J dropped 5 bases, with 17 bases sitting between them. Germline CDR1 MDHEN, CDR2 SYDVKM. This CDR3 contains 16 residues. The CDR3 region is CASSLRLGPKRDTQYF. In DNA, the CDR3 is TGTGCCAGCAGTTTACGGCTCGGACCGAAGCGAGATACGCAGTATTTT.

This clone has only one observation. The chain joins TRBV2 to TRBJ2-2; D might be TRBD1 or TRBD2, each matching 5 bases. This CDR3 comprises 16 residues. CDR1 and CDR2 from the germline V gene are SNHLY and FYNNEI. The germline V and J ends were trimmed by 3 bases and 4 bases, with 15 bases remaining between them. This CDR3 reads CASSDPPPGTTGELFF. The DNA of the CDR3 is TGTGCCAGCAGTGATCCCCCTCCCGGGACCACCGGGGAGCTGTTTTTT.

The chain recombines TRBV21-1 with TRBJ2-2; the D segment call TRBD2 is taken from the table without a DNA check. TRBV21-1 is annotated as a pseudogene. The CDR3 contains 18 residues. CDR3: CASSNLPSGRVSTGELFF. The CDR3, as DNA: TGTGCCAGCAGCAACTTACCTAGCGGGAGGGTGAGCACCGGGGAGCTGTTTTTT.

The chain uses TRBV5-1 and TRBJ1-4, with 8 bases matching TRBD1. The CDR3 spans 15 residues. Germline V lookup: CDR1 SGHRS, CDR2 YFSETQ. J was trimmed by 8 bases and V by 4 bases; bases with no gene match: 10. CDR3: CASSRTGRGGEKLFF. The CDR3 DNA reads as TGCGCCAGCAGCCGGACAGGGAGAGGAGGAGAAAAACTGTTTTTT. Drawing the rest from reference TRBV5-1 and TRBJ1-4, the complete variable domain is KAGVTQTPRYLIKTRGQQVTLSCSPISGHRSVSWYQQTPGQGLQFLFEYFSETQRNKGNFPGRFSGRQFSNSRSEMNVSTLELGDSALYLCASSRTGRGGEKLFFGSGTQLSVL.

This chain links TRBV7-8 with TRBJ2-7, with a tentative D call TRBD1 (5 bases). Looked up from germline, CDR1 is SGHVS and CDR2 is FQNEAQ. Trimming shortened V by 3 bases and J by 2 bases, and 11 bases separated the two germline ends. The CDR3 loop spans 14 amino acids. CDR3 nucleotides: TGTGCCAGCAGCTTCGGCCAGGGCCCCTACGAGCAGTACTTC. It is translated as CASSFGQGPYEQYF.

This chain links TRBV7-2 with TRBJ2-7; 7 nucleotides align to TRBD2. The trim removed 1 base at V and 6 bases at J, leaving 9 bases unmatched. The CDR3 sequence is 15 residues long. Germline V CDR1 and CDR2: SGHTA, FQGNSA. The DNA of the CDR3 is TGTGCCAGCAGCTTAGGGGGCGGGAGTAGTCGCGAGCAGTACTTC. Its protein product is CASSLGGGSSREQYF.

The chain is built from TRBV27 and TRBJ2-7, with 13 bases identical to TRBD2. Per germline, CDR1 MNHEY and CDR2 SMNVEV (reference sequence). The CDR3 is 18 amino acids. The trim removed 0 bases at V and 1 base at J, leaving 6 bases unmatched. The CDR3 DNA reads as TGTGCCAGCAGTTTATCCCAGTGGGGACTAGCGGGATCCTACGAGCAGTACTTC. Protein sequence: CASSLSQWGLAGSYEQYF.

J is TRBJ2-1 and V is TRBV28; 7 bases align to TRBD2. The CDR3 is 16 amino acids. Germline loops: CDR1 MDHEN, CDR2 SYDVKM. Germline trimming cut 4 bases from V and 0 bases from J; bases unmatched to any gene: 6. The CDR3 DNA sequence: TGTGCCAGCAGTTCCCTACTAGCGAGCTCCTACAATGAGCAGTTCTTC. It codes for CASSSLLASSYNEQFF.

The CDR3 DNA sequence: TGCGCCAGCAGCTCCGGGGGGGCCTCCTACAATGAGCAGTTCTTC. This gives the protein CASSSGGASYNEQFF. The chain recombines TRBV5-1 with TRBJ2-1, with 8 bases that match TRBD2. From germline, CDR1 is SGHRS and CDR2 YFSETQ. The CDR3 totals 15 residues. V lost 3 bases, J lost 0 bases, and 2 bases stayed unmatched.

The chain links TRBV6-4 to TRBJ1-1; no definite D call. V dropped 6 bases and J dropped 0 bases, with 8 bases sitting between them. There are 13 residues in the CDR3. Germline values: CDR1 MRHNA, CDR2 SNTAGT. The CDR3 region is CASRLDMNTEAFF. Written as DNA, the CDR3 is TGTGCCAGCAGATTAGATATGAACACTGAAGCTTTCTTT.

V is TRBV2 and J is TRBJ1-2; D gene uncertain. Germline V gives CDR1 SNHLY, CDR2 FYNNEI. This CDR3 is built from 13 residues. The V gene lost 6 bases and the J gene lost 1 base, with 9 bases spanning the gap. Written as DNA, the CDR3 is TGTGCCAGCAGCGAACAGCTTAACTATGGCTACACCTTC. This codes for CASSEQLNYGYTF. Using reference TRBV2 and TRBJ1-2 for the parts outside the CDR3, the full variable domain is EPEVTQTPSHQVTQMGQEVILRCVPISNHLYFYWYRQILGQKVEFLVSFYNNEISEKSEIFDDQFSVERPDGSNFTLKIRSTKLEDSAMYFCASSEQLNYGYTFGSGTRLTVV.

This chain joins TRBV6-5 and TRBJ2-7; 14 bases line up with TRBD2. Germline assignment: CDR1 MNHEY and CDR2 SVGAGI. Unmatched junction bases numbered 5, after V lost 6 bases and J lost 4 bases. CDR3 size: 15 residues. CDR3: CASRLGTSGSYEQYF. For the CDR3, the DNA is TGTGCCAGCAGGCTAGGGACTAGCGGGAGTTACGAGCAGTACTTC.

The chain combines TRBV7-2 with TRBJ2-1, with D perhaps matching TRBD2 (5 bases). The V and J ends lost 5 bases and 0 bases respectively, with 14 bases between them. CDR3 size: 16 residues. The V gene's germline CDR1 is SGHTA and CDR2 FQGNSA. CDR3 amino acids: CASSTDVGSSYNEQFF. The CDR3 DNA is TGTGCCAGCAGCACGGACGTGGGGAGCTCCTACAATGAGCAGTTCTTC.

This chain links TRBV27 with TRBJ1-2, with TRBD1 identical over 11 bases. With 6 bases clipped from V and 1 base from J, the junction kept 16 bases outside the gene matches. Looked up from germline, CDR1 is MNHEY and CDR2 is SMNVEV (reference sequence). The CDR3 spans 19 residues. CDR3 region: CASSRDAYGTGGFNYGYTF. In DNA, the CDR3 is TGTGCCAGCAGCCGAGACGCCTACGGGACAGGGGGATTTAACTATGGCTACACCTTC.

The gene calls are TRBV18 and TRBJ2-7; 7 bases align to TRBD1. This CDR3 contains 14 residues. Germline-derived CDR1 and CDR2 are KGHSH and LQKENI. Unmatched junction bases numbered 5, after V lost 3 bases and J lost 3 bases. The CDR3 nucleotides are TGTGCCAGCTCACCCCGGGACAGCGACTACGAGCAGTACTTC. Its protein is CASSPRDSDYEQYF. The complete variable domain, with remaining parts taken from reference TRBV18 and TRBJ2-7, reads NAGVMQNPRHLVRRRGQEARLRCSPMKGHSHVYWYRQLPEEGLKFMVYLQKENIIDESGMPKERFSAEFPKEGPSILRIQQVVRGDSAAYFCASSPRDSDYEQYFGPGTRLTVT.

Concerning this clone itself: Other DNA sequences in this specimen translate into the identical CDR3. This chain uses TRBV28 with TRBJ1-5; D may be TRBD1 (5 bases). Looked up from germline, CDR1 is MDHEN and CDR2 is SYDVKM. V lost 2 bases to trimming and J lost 2 bases, with 7 bases between them. The CDR3 is made up of 14 amino acids. CDR3 sequence reads: CASSLMGGNQPQHF. CDR3 in DNA: TGTGCCAGCAGTTTAATGGGGGGCAATCAGCCCCAGCATTTT. Based on the CDR3 plus reference TRBV28 and TRBJ1-5, the full variable domain is DVKVTQSSRYLVKRTGEKVFLECVQDMDHENMFWYRQDPGLGLRLIYFSYDVKMKEKGDIPEGYSVSREKKERFSLILESASTNQTSMYLCASSLMGGNQPQHFGDGTRLSIL.

V gene TRBV24-1 combines with J gene TRBJ1-2; 8 bases agree with TRBD1. Germline V gives CDR1 KGHDR, CDR2 SFDVKD. J lost 3 bases, V lost 7 bases, and 9 bases had no gene match. This CDR3 spans 15 amino acids. CDR3 sequence (DNA): TGTGCCACCAGCGCAGGGGGCGCGGGATACTATGGCTACACCTTC. Residues: CATSAGGAGYYGYTF.

The chain couples TRBV10-3 to TRBJ2-1; weak D call: TRBD2 (6 bases). The germline CDR1 and CDR2 sequences are ENHRY and SYGVKD. Trimming stripped 0 bases from V and 10 bases from J, with 22 bases between. The CDR3 has 17 residues. The CDR3 reads CAISESPRGGTPREQFF. As DNA, the CDR3 is TGTGCCATCAGTGAGTCTCCCCGGGGCGGGACCCCGCGAGAGCAGTTCTTC.